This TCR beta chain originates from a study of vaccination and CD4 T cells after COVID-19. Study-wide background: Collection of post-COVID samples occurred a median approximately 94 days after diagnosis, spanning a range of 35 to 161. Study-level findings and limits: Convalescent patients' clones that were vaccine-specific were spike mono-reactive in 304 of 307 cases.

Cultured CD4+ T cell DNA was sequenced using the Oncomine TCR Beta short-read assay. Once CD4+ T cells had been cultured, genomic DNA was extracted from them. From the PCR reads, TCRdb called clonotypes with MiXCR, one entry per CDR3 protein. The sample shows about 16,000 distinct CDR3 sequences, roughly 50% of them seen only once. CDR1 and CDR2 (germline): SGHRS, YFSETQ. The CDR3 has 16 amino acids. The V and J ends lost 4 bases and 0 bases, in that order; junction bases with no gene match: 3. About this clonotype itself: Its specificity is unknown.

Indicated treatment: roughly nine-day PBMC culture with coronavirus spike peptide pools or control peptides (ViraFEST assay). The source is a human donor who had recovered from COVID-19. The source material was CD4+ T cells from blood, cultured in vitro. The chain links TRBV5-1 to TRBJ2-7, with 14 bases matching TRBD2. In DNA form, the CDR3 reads TGCGCCAGCAGCATGGGACTAGCGGGAGACTCCTACGAGCAGTACTTC. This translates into CASSMGLAGDSYEQYF.